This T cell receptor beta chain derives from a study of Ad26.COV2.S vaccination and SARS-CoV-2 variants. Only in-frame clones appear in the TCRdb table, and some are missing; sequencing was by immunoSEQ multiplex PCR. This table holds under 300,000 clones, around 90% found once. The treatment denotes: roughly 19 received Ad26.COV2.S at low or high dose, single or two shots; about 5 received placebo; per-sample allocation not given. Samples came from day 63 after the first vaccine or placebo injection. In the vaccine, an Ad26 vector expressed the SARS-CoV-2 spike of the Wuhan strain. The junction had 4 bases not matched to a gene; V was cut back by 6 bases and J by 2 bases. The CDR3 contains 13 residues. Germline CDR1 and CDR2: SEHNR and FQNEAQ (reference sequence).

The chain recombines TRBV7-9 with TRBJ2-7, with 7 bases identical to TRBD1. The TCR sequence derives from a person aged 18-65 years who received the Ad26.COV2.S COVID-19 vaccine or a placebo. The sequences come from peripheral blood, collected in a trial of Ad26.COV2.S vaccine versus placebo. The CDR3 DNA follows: TGTGCCAGCAGTTGGGACAGCGCCTACGAGCAGTACTTC. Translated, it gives CASSWDSAYEQYF.